This TCR beta chain was retrieved from a study of breast tumors, draining lymph nodes, adjacent tissues. Study-level points and caveats: Compared with lymph nodes, tumors were less diverse; compared with nontumor tissue, more.

In germline, CDR1 is SNHLY, CDR2 FYNNEI. The CDR3 has 10 residues. One entry per CDR3 protein results from TCRdb running MiXCR on the multiplex PCR reads. Among 20,000 to 25,000 distinct CDR3 sequences listed, around 50% were seen once. With regard to this clonotype: The antigen remains unidentified. A junction boundary mismatches the germline segment, possibly from a read error.

The chain employs TRBV2 and TRBJ2-2, with a possible D match to TRBD1 (5 bases). This TCR came from a female donor with breast cancer. Some clones in this sample may be carry-over from other donors' samples. The sample comprised breast tumor tissue. CDR3 DNA: TGTGCCAGCAGTGGGACAAATCTCAATTTT. Protein product: CASSGTNLNF. Full variable domain (missing parts from reference TRBV2 and TRBJ2-2): EPEVTQTPSHQVTQMGQEVILRCVPISNHLYFYWYRQILGQKVEFLVSFYNNEISEKSEIFDDQFSVERPDGSNFTLKIRSTKLEDSAMYFCASSGTNLNFGEGSRLTVL.